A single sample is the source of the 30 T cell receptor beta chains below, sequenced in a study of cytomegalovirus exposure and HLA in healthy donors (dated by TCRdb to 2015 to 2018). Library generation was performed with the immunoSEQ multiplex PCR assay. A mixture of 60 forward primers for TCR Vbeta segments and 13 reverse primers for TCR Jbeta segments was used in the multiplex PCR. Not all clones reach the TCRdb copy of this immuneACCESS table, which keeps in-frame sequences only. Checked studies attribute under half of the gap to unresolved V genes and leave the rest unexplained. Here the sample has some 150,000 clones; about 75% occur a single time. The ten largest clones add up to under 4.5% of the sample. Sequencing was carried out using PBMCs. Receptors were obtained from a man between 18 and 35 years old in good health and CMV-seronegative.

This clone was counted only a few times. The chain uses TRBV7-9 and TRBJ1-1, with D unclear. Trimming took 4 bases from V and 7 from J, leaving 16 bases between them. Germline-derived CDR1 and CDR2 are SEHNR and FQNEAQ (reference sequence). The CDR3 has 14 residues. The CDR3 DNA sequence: TGTGCCAGCAGCTCGCTTCCTCGGGGTCATGAAGCTTTCTTT. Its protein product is CASSSLPRGHEAFF. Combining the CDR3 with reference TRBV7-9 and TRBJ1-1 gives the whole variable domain DTGVSQNPRHKITKRGQNVTFRCDPISEHNRLYWYRQTLGQGPEFLTYFQNEAQLEKSRLLSDRFSAERPKGSFSTLEIQRTEQGDSAMYLCASSSLPRGHEAFFGQGTRLTVV.

The CDR3 loop reads CSVWSPQEGTTTDTQYF. In nucleotides, the CDR3 is TGCAGCGTTTGGTCCCCACAGGAGGGAACGACCACAGATACGCAGTATTTT. This rearrangement joins TRBV29-1 to TRBJ2-3; D may be TRBD2 (6 bases). Germline CDR1 reads SQVTM; CDR2 reads ANQGSEA. V lost 5 bases to trimming and J lost 2 bases, with 23 bases between them. This CDR3 contains 17 residues.

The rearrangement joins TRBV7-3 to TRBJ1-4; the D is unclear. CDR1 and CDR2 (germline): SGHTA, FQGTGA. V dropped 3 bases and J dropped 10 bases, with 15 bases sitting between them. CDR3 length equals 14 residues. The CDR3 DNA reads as TGTGCCAGCAGCTTTACCAGGTGGTATGGAAAACTGTTTTTT. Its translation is CASSFTRWYGKLFF.

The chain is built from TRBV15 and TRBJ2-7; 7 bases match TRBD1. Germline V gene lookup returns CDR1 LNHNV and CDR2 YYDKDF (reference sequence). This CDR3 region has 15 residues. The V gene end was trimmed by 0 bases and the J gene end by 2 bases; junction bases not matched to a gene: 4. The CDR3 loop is CATSRDWDSTYEQYF. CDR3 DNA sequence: TGTGCCACCAGCAGAGATTGGGACAGCACCTACGAGCAGTACTTC.

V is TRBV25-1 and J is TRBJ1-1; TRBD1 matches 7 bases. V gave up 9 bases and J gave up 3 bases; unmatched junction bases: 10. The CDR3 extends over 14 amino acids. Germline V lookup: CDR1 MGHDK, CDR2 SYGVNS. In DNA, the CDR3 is TGTGCCAGTATAACAGGGGCTTTTGACACTGAAGCTTTCTTT. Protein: CASITGAFDTEAFF.

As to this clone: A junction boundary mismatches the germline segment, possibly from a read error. CDR3 bases: TGTGCCAGTAGTGTCAGGGCCTACAATGGGCAGTTCTTC. Translating gives CASSVRAYNGQFF. The genes are TRBV19 and TRBJ2-1; the D gene is possibly TRBD1 (5 bases). The CDR3 runs to 13 residues. Per the germline V gene, CDR1 is LNHDA and CDR2 is SQIVND (reference sequence).

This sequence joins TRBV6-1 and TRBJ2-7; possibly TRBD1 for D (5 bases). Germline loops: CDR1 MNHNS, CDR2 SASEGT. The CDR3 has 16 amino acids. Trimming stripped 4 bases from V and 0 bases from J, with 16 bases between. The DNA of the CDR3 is TGTGCCAGCAGTGGCTTTATACAGGTCATCTCCTACGAGCAGTACTTC. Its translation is CASSGFIQVISYEQYF.

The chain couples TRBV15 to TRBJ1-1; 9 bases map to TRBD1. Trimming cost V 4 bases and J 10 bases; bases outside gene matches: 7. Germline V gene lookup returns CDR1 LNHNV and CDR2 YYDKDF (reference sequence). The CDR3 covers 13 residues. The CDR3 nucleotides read TGTGCCACCAGCAAGCTAGGACAGGGGCGAGCTTTCTTT. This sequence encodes CATSKLGQGRAFF.

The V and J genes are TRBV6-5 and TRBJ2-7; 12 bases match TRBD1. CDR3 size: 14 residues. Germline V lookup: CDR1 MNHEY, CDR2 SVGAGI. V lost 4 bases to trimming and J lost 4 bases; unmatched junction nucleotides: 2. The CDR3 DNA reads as TGTGCCAGCAGTTGGGGACAGGGGGCGTACGAGCAGTACTTC. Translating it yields CASSWGQGAYEQYF.

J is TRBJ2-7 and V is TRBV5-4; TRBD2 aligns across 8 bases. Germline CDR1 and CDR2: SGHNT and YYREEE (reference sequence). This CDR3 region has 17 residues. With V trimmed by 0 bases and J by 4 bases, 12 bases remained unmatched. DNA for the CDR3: TGTGCCAGCAGCTTGGACGGGAGCGGGAGTTTGGAATACGAGCAGTACTTC. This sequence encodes CASSLDGSGSLEYEQYF. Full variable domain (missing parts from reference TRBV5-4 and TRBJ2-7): ETGVTQSPTHLIKTRGQQVTLRCSSQSGHNTVSWYQQALGQGPQFIFQYYREEENGRGNFPPRFSGLQFPNYSSELNVNALELDDSALYLCASSLDGSGSLEYEQYFGPGTRLTVT.

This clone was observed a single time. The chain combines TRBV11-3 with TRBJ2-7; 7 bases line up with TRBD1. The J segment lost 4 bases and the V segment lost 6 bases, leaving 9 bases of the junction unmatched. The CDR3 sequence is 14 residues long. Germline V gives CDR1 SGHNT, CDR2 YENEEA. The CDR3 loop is CASSQSTGLYEQYF. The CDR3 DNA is TGTGCCAGCAGTCAGTCGACAGGGCTATACGAGCAGTACTTC.

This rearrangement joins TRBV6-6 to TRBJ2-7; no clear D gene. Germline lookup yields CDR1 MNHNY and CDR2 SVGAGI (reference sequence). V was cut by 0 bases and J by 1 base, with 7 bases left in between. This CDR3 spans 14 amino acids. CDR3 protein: CASSYSEESYEQYF. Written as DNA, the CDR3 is TGTGCCAGCAGTTACTCAGAGGAATCCTACGAGCAGTACTTC.

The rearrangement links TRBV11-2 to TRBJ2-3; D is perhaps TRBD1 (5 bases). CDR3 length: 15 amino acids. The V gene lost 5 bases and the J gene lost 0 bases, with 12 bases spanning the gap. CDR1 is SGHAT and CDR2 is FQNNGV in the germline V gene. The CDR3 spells CASSLMQGSTDTQYF. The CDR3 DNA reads TGTGCCAGCAGCCTAATGCAGGGTAGCACAGATACGCAGTATTTT.

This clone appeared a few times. The CDR3 region is CASSFNRGPSNQPQHF. The CDR3 bases are TGTGCCAGCAGTTTTAACAGGGGCCCTAGCAATCAGCCCCAGCATTTT. The chain uses TRBV28 and TRBJ1-5; 7 nucleotides align to TRBD1. CDR1 is MDHEN, CDR2 SYDVKM, per germline. The CDR3 consists of 16 residues. With V trimmed by 3 bases and J by 0 bases, 5 bases remained unmatched.

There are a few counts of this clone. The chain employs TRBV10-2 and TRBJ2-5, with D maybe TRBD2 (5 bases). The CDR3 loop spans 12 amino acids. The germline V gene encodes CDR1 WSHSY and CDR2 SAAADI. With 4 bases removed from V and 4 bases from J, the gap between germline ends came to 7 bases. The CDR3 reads CASSVSGETQYF. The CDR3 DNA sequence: TGCGCCAGCAGTGTCAGCGGAGAGACCCAGTACTTC.

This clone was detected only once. The CDR3 DNA is TGTGCCAGCAGTGGGCACTATGGCTACACCTTC. Translation: CASSGHYGYTF. The rearrangement uses TRBV2 and TRBJ1-2; no clear D gene. CDR1 is SNHLY and CDR2 is FYNNEI in the germline V gene. Trimming removed 4 bases at V and 3 bases at J, with 3 bases between. The CDR3 covers 11 residues.

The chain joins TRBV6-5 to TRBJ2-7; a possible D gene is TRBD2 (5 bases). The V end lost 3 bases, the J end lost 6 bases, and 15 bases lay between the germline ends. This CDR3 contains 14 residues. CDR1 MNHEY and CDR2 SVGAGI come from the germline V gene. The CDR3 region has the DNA TGTGCCAGCAGTTATAATACAAGGGAGTTCGAGCAGTACTTC. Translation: CASSYNTREFEQYF.

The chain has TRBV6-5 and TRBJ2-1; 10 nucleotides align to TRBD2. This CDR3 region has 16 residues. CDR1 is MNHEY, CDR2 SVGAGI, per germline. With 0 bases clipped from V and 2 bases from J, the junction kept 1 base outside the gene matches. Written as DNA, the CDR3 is TGTGCCAGCAGTTACTCAGGGACTAGCGCCTACAATGAGCAGTTCTTC. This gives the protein CASSYSGTSAYNEQFF.

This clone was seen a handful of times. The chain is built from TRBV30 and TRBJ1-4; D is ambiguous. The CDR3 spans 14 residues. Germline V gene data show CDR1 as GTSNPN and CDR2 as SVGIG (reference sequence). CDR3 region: CARSTGATNEKLFF. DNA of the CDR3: TGTGCTCGGAGTACGGGTGCAACTAATGAAAAACTGTTTTTT.

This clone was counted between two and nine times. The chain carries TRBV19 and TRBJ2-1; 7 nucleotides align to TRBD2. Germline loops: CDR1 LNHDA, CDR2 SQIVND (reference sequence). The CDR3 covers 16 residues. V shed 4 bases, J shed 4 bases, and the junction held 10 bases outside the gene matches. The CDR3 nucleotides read TGTGCCAGTAGTACGCCTACGAGCGGGACTTACAATGAGCAGTTCTTC. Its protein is CASSTPTSGTYNEQFF.

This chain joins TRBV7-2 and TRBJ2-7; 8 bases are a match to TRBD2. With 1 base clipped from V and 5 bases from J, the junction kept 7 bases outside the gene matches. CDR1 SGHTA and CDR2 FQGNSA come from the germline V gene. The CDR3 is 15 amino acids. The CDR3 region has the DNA TGTGCCAGCAGCTTAGTGGTGGCGGGAGGTCACGAGCAGTACTTC. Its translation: CASSLVVAGGHEQYF.

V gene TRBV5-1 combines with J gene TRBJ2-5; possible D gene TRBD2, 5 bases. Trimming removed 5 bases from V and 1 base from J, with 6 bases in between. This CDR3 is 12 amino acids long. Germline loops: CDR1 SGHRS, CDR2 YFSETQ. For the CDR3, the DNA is TGCGCCAGCAGTCGGGGCCAAGAGACCCAGTACTTC. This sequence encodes CASSRGQETQYF.

The DNA for the CDR3 is TGTGCCAGCAGGGCGGGACGAGGGAATGAGCAGTTCTTC. This sequence encodes CASRAGRGNEQFF. V usage is TRBV7-9 and J usage is TRBJ2-1, with a tentative D call TRBD2 (6 bases). The V end was cut by 6 bases, the J end by 7 bases, with 13 bases between. The CDR3 runs to 13 residues. CDR1 SEHNR and CDR2 FQNEAQ come from the germline V gene (reference sequence).

CDR3 DNA sequence: TGTGCCAGCAGTTCTACGGGACAGGGTTTTTTTGGCTACACCTTC. It is translated as CASSSTGQGFFGYTF. This chain links TRBV27 with TRBJ1-2; 9 positions agree with TRBD1. The CDR3 contains 15 residues. V was pared by 4 bases and J by 7 bases, with 10 bases of the junction left unmatched. Germline CDR1 and CDR2: MNHEY and SMNVEV (reference sequence).

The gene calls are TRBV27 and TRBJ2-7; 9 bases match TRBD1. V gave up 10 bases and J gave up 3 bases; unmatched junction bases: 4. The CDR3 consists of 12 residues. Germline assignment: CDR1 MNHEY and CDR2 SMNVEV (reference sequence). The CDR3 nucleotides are TGTGCCACTGGGGACAGGGACTACGAGCAGTACTTC. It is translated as CATGDRDYEQYF.

The DNA for the CDR3 is TGTGCCAGCAGCCCGCCCAGCTATGGCTACACCTTC. Residues: CASSPPSYGYTF. The J gene is TRBJ1-2, the V gene TRBV5-8; D ambiguous. From germline, CDR1 is SGHTS and CDR2 YDEGEE. The CDR3 runs to 12 residues. Trimming pared 4 bases from V and 4 bases from J, leaving 8 bases between.

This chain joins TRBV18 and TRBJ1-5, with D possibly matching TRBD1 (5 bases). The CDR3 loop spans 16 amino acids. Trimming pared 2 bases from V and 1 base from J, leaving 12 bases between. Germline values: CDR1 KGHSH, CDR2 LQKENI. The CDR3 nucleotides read TGTGCCAGCTCACCAGGGGAGGGGCCCAGCAATCAGCCCCAGCATTTT. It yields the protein CASSPGEGPSNQPQHF.

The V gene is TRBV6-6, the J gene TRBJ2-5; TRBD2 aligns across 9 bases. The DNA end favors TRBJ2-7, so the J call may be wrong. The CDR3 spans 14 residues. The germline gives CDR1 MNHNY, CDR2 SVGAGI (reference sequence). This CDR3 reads CASSLTSGGGEQYF. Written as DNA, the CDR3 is TGTGCCAGCAGCCTGACTAGCGGTGGCGGCGAGCAGTACTTC.

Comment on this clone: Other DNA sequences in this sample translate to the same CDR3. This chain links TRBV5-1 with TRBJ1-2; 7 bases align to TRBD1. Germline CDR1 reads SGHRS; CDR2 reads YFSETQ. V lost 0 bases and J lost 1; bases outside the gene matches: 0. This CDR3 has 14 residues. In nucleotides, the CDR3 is TGCGCCAGCAGCTTGGGACAGGGTAACTATGGCTACACCTTC. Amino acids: CASSLGQGNYGYTF. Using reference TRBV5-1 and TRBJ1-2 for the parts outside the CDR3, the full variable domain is KAGVTQTPRYLIKTRGQQVTLSCSPISGHRSVSWYQQTPGQGLQFLFEYFSETQRNKGNFPGRFSGRQFSNSRSEMNVSTLELGDSALYLCASSLGQGNYGYTFGSGTRLTVV.

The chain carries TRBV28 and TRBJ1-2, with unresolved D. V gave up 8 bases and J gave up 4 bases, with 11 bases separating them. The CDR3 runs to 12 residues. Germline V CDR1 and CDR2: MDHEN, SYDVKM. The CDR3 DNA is TGTGCCAGCCGAAAAGTCAGCTATGGCTACACCTTC. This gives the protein CASRKVSYGYTF.